This T cell receptor (beta chain) was captured by sequencing in a study of T-cell memory formation after mild COVID-19. With 5 bases removed from V and 0 bases from J, the gap between germline ends came to 8 bases. The CDR3 sequence is 14 residues long. Germline loops: CDR1 SGHTA, CDR2 FQGNSA. TCRdb reprocessed the 5' RACE reads with MiXCR, giving one entry per CDR3 protein. This sample has 140,000 or so distinct CDR3 sequences, with 6% to 6.5% found just once. The genes are TRBV7-2 and TRBJ2-1, with no clear D. The sequence was obtained from an adult woman who had mild COVID-19 (a few samples of this study predate the infection). Cell type and time point are not known. The sample taken for sequencing was PBMCs or a T cell subset sorted from them (not recorded which). The CDR3 protein is CASSVSYSYNEQFF. DNA for the CDR3: TGTGCCAGCAGCGTTAGTTACTCCTACAATGAGCAGTTCTTC.